These T cell receptor beta chains were read from a single sample in a study of technical replicates of blood from a handful of donors. The protocol was immunoSEQ multiplex PCR, while the TCRdb copy is restricted to in-frame clones and leaves out a portion. This table holds about 100,000 clones, around 95% found once. The sequenced material came from T cells isolated from PBMCs. These receptors were collected from a human donor in good health. The CDR3 runs from the conserved cysteine through the conserved F or W. A D gene is named only where the DNA matches it firmly. Where a row states a size, it is once, few, many or the class of an expanded clone; other rows omit it.

size	D	V	J	CDR3	DNA
-	TRBD1	TRBV7-2	TRBJ1-4	CASSLGDRVYKKLFF	TGTGCCAGCAGCTTAGGAGACAGGGTCTATAAAAAACTGTTTTTT
-	TRBD2	TRBV7-2	TRBJ2-7	CASSPRGGGYEQYF	TGTGCCAGCAGCCCGAGGGGCGGGGGCTACGAGCAGTACTTC
-	-	TRBV5-1	TRBJ2-3	CASREGTNTDTQYF	TGCGCCAGCAGGGAGGGAACAAACACAGATACGCAGTATTTT
once	-	TRBV28	TRBJ2-7	CASSFFLRYEQYF	TGTGCCAGCAGTTTTTTTCTCAGGTACGAGCAGTACTTC
once	-	TRBV10-3	TRBJ2-7	CAISEGESAGEQYF	TGTGCCATCAGTGAGGGGGAAAGTGCGGGCGAGCAGTACTTC
-	TRBD2	TRBV11-3	TRBJ2-1	CASSLGLAASEQFF	TGTGCCAGCAGCTTAGGTCTAGCGGCGAGTGAGCAGTTCTTC
-	-	TRBV6-1	TRBJ2-7	CASIHGTSTDYEQYF	TGTGCCAGCATCCACGGGACATCCACCGACTACGAGCAGTACTTC
-	-	TRBV7-2	TRBJ1-1	CGSGVGTEAFF	TGTGGGTCAGGGGTTGGCACTGAAGCTTTCTTT
-	TRBD2	TRBV6-1	TRBJ2-1	CASSEVLADLQRSSYNEQFF	TGTGCCAGCAGTGAAGTACTAGCGGACCTCCAGAGAAGCTCCTACAATGAGCAGTTCTTC
-	-	TRBV5-1	TRBJ2-5	CASSLEGVQGQETQYF	TGCGCCAGCAGCTTGGAAGGTGTGCAGGGACAAGAGACCCAGTACTTC
-	TRBD2	TRBV10-2	TRBJ2-1	CASRGGSSGSRGLNNEQFF	TGCGCCAGCAGGGGGGGCTCTAGCGGGAGTAGGGGCTTAAACAATGAGCAGTTCTTC
-	TRBD1	TRBV7-9	TRBJ2-7	CASLKRTGSGAYEQYF	TGTGCCAGCCTAAAACGGACAGGGAGTGGGGCGTACGAGCAGTACTTC
once	-	TRBV29-1	TRBJ2-1	CSPYLSGSVWGEQFF	TGCAGCCCCTACCTATCGGGGAGTGTATGGGGTGAGCAGTTCTTC
few	-	TRBV11-2	TRBJ2-3	CASSLAGTDTQYF	TGTGCCAGCAGCTTAGCGGGCACAGATACGCAGTATTTT
-	-	TRBV29-1	TRBJ2-6	CSVEGGAWANVLTF	TGCAGCGTTGAGGGCGGGGCCTGGGCCAACGTCCTGACTTTC
once	TRBD2	TRBV13	TRBJ2-7	CASSRSGRGPYEQYF	TGTGCCAGTTCTCGTAGCGGGAGGGGCCCCTACGAGCAGTACTTC
-	-	TRBV5-1	TRBJ1-1	CASSNSGTANTEAFF	TGCGCCAGCAGCAACTCGGGAACAGCAAACACTGAAGCTTTCTTT
-	-	TRBV29-1	TRBJ1-1	CSAVRAGNTEAFF	TGCAGCGCCGTGAGGGCAGGGAACACTGAAGCTTTCTTT
-	TRBD1	TRBV7-3	TRBJ2-6	CASRPQGAVLNSGANVLTF	TGTGCCAGCAGACCACAGGGGGCCGTCTTAAACTCTGGGGCCAACGTCCTGACTTTC
-	-	TRBV6-1	TRBJ2-2	CASGSGKNTGELFF	TGTGCCAGCGGTTCGGGAAAGAACACCGGGGAGCTGTTTTTT
-	TRBD2	TRBV27	TRBJ2-1	CASSWTSGYNEQFF	TGTGCCAGCAGTTGGACTAGCGGTTACAATGAGCAGTTCTTC
-	-	TRBV6-5	TRBJ2-2	CATAKIDRNTGELFF	TGTGCCACCGCAAAAATCGACAGGAACACCGGGGAGCTGTTTTTT
-	TRBD2	TRBV7-8	TRBJ2-1	CASSWTSGRVSYNEQFF	TGTGCCAGCAGCTGGACTAGCGGGAGGGTCTCCTACAATGAGCAGTTCTTC
once	-	TRBV7-2	TRBJ1-1	CASSLTEPGAFF	TGTGCCAGCAGCCTTACGGAACCCGGGGCTTTCTTT
-	-	TRBV2	TRBJ1-4	CASSPQGGGYNEKLFF	TGTGCCAGCAGTCCGCAGGGAGGGGGTTATAATGAAAAACTGTTTTTT
-	-	TRBV7-8	TRBJ1-4	CASSLGGLGEKLFF	TGTGCCAGCAGCTTAGGAGGGCTAGGGGAAAAACTGTTTTTT
-	TRBD1	TRBV7-3	TRBJ2-1	CASSRPGQGAPEQFF	TGTGCCAGCAGCAGGCCGGGACAGGGGGCCCCTGAGCAGTTCTTC
-	-	TRBV18	TRBJ1-1	CASSPSRGALLNTEAFF	TGTGCCAGCTCACCAAGTCGGGGGGCTCTTTTGAACACTGAAGCTTTCTTT
-	-	TRBV7-9	TRBJ1-1	CASSFGWGSDTEAFF	TGTGCCAGCAGCTTCGGATGGGGCTCGGACACTGAAGCTTTCTTT
-	TRBD2	TRBV28	TRBJ2-2	CASSGPGGPGTGELFF	TGTGCCAGCAGCGGGCCGGGAGGGCCGGGCACCGGGGAGCTGTTTTTT
-	-	TRBV28	TRBJ2-2	CASSFFAVRGNTGELFF	TGTGCCAGCAGTTTCTTTGCGGTCAGGGGGAACACCGGGGAGCTGTTTTTT
-	TRBD2	TRBV6-4	TRBJ2-1	CASSSLAGAYNEQFF	TGTGCCAGCAGTTCACTAGCGGGGGCCTACAATGAGCAGTTCTTC
-	-	TRBV7-9	TRBJ2-7	CASSLVSGAPYEQYF	TGTGCCAGCAGCTTAGTATCAGGGGCCCCCTACGAGCAGTACTTC
-	TRBD1	TRBV6-5	TRBJ1-2	CASSSGQGGLVYGYTF	TGTGCCAGCAGTTCGGGACAGGGGGGCCTAGTCTATGGCTACACCTTC
-	-	TRBV2	TRBJ2-7	CASSENSRADEQYF	TGTGCTAGCAGTGAAAACAGCAGAGCGGACGAGCAGTACTTC
-	-	TRBV7-2	TRBJ2-6	CASRMGLSGANVLTF	TGTGCCAGCCGAATGGGACTCTCTGGGGCCAACGTCCTGACTTTC
-	-	TRBV5-4	TRBJ1-1	CASKLGGASTEAFF	TGTGCCAGCAAGCTCGGGGGGGCGTCTACTGAAGCTTTCTTT
-	-	TRBV2	TRBJ1-2	CASVEGSAYGYTF	TGTGCCAGCGTGGAGGGCAGCGCCTATGGCTACACCTTC
-	TRBD2	TRBV5-1	TRBJ2-3	CASSFGTSGTDTQYF	TGCGCCAGCAGCTTCGGGACTAGCGGCACAGATACGCAGTATTTT
-	-	TRBV7-2	TRBJ2-7	CASSLARTADEQYF	TGTGCCAGCAGCTTAGCCCGGACAGCGGACGAGCAGTACTTC
-	TRBD2	TRBV9	TRBJ2-1	CASSAGGAVFF	TGTGCCAGCAGCGCCGGGGGGGCCGTGTTCTTC
-	-	TRBV28	TRBJ2-7	CATSPAGEDEQYF	TGTGCCACTTCCCCGGCAGGGGAAGACGAGCAGTACTTC
-	-	TRBV21-1	TRBJ2-5	CASSSRTGRYVETQYF	TGTGCCAGCAGCAGTAGGACAGGGCGCTATGTGGAGACCCAGTACTTC
few	-	TRBV6-4	TRBJ2-2	CASSDSAEGGELFF	TGTGCCAGCAGTGACTCGGCGGAGGGCGGGGAGCTGTTTTTT
-	-	TRBV5-1	TRBJ1-1	CASSLGSGWMDTEAFF	TGCGCCAGCAGCTTGGGGTCAGGATGGATGGACACTGAAGCTTTCTTT
-	TRBD1	TRBV9	TRBJ2-1	CASSVDGAGQAHNEQFF	TGTGCCAGCAGCGTAGACGGGGCGGGACAGGCCCACAATGAGCAGTTCTTC
few	-	TRBV7-6	TRBJ1-5	CASSQLGGDRHF	TGTGCCAGCAGCCAACTCGGGGGAGATAGGCATTTT
-	TRBD1	TRBV14	TRBJ2-2	CASSQWAGGSRDTGELFF	TGTGCCAGCAGCCAATGGGCAGGGGGCTCTCGGGACACCGGGGAGCTGTTTTTT
-	TRBD1	TRBV11-2	TRBJ1-3	CASRTFRQGSKENTIYF	TGTGCCAGCAGGACCTTTCGACAGGGCTCGAAGGAAAACACCATATATTTT
-	TRBD2	TRBV7-6	TRBJ2-3	CASSQLAISTDTQYF	TGTGCCAGCAGCCAACTAGCGATCAGCACAGATACGCAGTATTTT
-	TRBD2	TRBV18	TRBJ2-3	CASSRPGLAGVGDTQYF	TGTGCCAGCTCACGGCCGGGACTAGCGGGAGTAGGTGATACGCAGTATTTT
-	-	TRBV29-1	TRBJ2-7	CSVEQQGYEQYF	TGCAGCGTTGAACAACAGGGTTACGAGCAGTACTTC
-	TRBD2	TRBV12-5	TRBJ2-1	CASGLVLSGRAPEQFF	TGTGCTAGTGGTTTGGTACTGAGCGGGAGGGCCCCTGAGCAGTTCTTC
-	-	TRBV4-2	TRBJ1-2	CASSQDTRDANYGYTF	TGTGCCAGCAGCCAAGATACCAGGGATGCTAACTATGGCTACACCTTC
-	-	TRBV19	TRBJ2-3	CASSSGLTYTDTQYF	TGTGCCAGTAGTAGCGGACTTACCTACACAGATACGCAGTATTTT
-	-	TRBV11-2	TRBJ2-1	CASSFSSYNEQFF	TGTGCCAGCAGCTTTTCCTCGTACAATGAGCAGTTCTTC
once	TRBD2	TRBV6-6	TRBJ2-1	CASSPLAGGQYNEQFF	TGTGCCAGCAGTCCTTTAGCGGGAGGTCAATACAATGAGCAGTTCTTC
-	-	TRBV21-1	TRBJ1-5	CASSLNSKCYQPQHF	TGTGCCAGCAGCCTGAACAGTAAATGCTACCAGCCCCAGCATTTT